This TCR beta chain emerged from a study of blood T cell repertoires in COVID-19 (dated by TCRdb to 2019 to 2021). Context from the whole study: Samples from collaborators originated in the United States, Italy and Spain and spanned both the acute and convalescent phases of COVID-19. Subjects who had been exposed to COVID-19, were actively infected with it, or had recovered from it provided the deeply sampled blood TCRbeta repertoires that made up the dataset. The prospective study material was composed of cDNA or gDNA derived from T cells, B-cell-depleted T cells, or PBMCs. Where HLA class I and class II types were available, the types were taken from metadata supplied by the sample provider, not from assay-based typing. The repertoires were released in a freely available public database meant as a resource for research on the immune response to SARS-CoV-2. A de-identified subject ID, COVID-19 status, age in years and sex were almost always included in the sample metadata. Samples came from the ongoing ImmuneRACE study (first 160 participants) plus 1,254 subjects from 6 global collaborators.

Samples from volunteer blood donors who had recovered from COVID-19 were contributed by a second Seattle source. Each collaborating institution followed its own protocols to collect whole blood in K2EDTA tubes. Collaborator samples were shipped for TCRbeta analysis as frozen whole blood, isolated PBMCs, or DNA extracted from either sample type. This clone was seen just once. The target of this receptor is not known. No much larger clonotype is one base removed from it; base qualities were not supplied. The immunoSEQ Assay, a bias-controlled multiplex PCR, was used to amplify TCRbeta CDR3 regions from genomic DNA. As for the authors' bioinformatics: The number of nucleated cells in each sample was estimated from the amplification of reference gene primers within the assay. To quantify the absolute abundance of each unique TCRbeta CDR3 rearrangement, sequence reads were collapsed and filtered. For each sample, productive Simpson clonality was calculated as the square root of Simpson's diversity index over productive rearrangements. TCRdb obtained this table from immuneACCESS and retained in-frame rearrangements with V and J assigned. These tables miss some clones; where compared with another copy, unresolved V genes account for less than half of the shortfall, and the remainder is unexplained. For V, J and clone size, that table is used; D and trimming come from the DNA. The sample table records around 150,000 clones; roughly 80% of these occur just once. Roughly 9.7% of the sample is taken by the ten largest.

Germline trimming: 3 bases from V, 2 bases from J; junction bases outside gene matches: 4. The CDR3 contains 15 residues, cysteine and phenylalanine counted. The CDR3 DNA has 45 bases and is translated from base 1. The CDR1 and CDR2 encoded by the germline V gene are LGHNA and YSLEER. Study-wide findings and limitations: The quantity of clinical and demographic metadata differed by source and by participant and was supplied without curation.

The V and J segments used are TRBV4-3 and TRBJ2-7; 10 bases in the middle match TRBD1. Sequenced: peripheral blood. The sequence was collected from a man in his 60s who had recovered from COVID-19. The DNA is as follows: TGCGCCAGCAGCCACGGACAGGGGGGTACCTACGAGCAGTACTTC. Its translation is CASSHGQGGTYEQYF.